This T cell receptor (beta chain) is drawn from a study of Graves' ophthalmopathy and Graves' hyperthyroidism. Study-level results: Blood samples also showed most expanded thyroid clonotypes exceeding 0.001 frequency. In separating ophthalmopathy from stable hyperthyroidism, a 13-signature model achieved nearly 90% sensitivity and 70% to 83% specificity.

For repertoire sequencing, the TCR beta CDR3 regions were amplified from RNA transcripts. The workflow started with a first-round RT-PCR run with HTBI primers and then moved on to a second-round multiplex PCR. Each CDR3 protein is one row after TCRdb ran MiXCR on the multiplex PCR reads. The sample consists of 600,000 to 650,000 distinct CDR3 sequences, roughly 20% of them appearing once. Hyperthyroidism in these 18- to 65-year-old patients was newly diagnosed, lasting under 2 months. Ten or more counts support this clonotype. What it binds is unknown. CDR1 is SGHTA and CDR2 is FQGNSA in the germline V gene. Trimming took off 1 base at V and 10 bases at J, with 20 bases between the two ends. The CDR3 loop spans 16 amino acids.

Sequenced sample: peripheral blood. The receptor was isolated from a young woman with stable Graves' hyperthyroidism. Some clones in this sample may be carry-over from other donors' samples. V and J are TRBV7-2 and TRBJ1-5; the D gene is possibly TRBD1 (6 bases). DNA for the CDR3: TGTGCCAGCAGCTTAGGGCCAATCAAGGGGGATAATCCCCAGCATTTT. Protein product: CASSLGPIKGDNPQHF.